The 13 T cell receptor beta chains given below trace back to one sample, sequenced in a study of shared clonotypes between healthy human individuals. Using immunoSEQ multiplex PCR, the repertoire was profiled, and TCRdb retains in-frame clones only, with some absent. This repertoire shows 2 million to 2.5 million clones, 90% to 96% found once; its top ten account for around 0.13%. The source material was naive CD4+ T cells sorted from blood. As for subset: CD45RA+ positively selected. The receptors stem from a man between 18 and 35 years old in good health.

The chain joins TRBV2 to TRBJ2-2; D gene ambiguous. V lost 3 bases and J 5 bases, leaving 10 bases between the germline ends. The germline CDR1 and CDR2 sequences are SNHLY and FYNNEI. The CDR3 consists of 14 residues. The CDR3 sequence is CASSETILTGELFF. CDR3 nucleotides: TGTGCCAGCAGTGAGACCATTCTGACCGGGGAGCTGTTTTTT.

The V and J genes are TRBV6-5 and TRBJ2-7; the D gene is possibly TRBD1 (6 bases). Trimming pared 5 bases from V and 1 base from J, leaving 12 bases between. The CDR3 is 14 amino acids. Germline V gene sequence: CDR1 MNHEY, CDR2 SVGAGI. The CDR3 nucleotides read TGTGCCAGCAGTAGGGGTGGACAGTCCTACGAGCAGTACTTC. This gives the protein CASSRGGQSYEQYF.

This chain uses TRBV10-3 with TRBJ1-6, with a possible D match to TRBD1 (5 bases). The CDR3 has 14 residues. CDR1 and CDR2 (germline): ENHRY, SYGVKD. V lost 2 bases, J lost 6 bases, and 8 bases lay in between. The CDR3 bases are TGTGCCATCAGTGAGGTGGGGGGTAATTCACCCCTCCACTTT. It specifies CAISEVGGNSPLHF.

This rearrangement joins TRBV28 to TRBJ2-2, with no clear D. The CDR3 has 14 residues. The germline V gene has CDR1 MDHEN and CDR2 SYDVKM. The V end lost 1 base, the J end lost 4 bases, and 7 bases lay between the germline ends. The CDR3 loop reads CASSLSQSTGELFF. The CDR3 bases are TGTGCCAGCAGTTTATCACAGAGCACCGGGGAGCTGTTTTTT.

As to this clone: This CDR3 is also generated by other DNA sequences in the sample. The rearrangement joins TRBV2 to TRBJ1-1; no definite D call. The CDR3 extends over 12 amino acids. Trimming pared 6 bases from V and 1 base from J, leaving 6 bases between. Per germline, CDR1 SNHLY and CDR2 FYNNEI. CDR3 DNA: TGTGCCAGCAGAAGAGAGAACACTGAAGCTTTCTTT. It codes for CASRRENTEAFF.

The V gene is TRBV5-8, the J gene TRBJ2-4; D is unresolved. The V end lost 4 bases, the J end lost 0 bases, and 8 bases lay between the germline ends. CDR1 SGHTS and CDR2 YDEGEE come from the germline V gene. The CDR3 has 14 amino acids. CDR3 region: CASSARLAKNIQYF. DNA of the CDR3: TGTGCCAGCAGCGCGCGCCTAGCCAAAAACATTCAGTACTTC.

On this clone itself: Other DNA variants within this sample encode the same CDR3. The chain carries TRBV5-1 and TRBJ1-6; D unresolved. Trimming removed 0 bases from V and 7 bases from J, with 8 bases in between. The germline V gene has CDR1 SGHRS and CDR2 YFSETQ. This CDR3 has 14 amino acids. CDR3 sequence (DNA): TGCGCCAGCAGCTTGGGGACGGAAAATTCACCCCTCCACTTT. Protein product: CASSLGTENSPLHF.

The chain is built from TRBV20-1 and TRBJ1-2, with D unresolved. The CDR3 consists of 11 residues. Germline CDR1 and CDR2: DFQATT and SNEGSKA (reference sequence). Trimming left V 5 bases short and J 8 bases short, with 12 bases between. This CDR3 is CSAAMAFGYTF. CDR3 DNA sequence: TGCAGTGCTGCCATGGCGTTCGGCTACACCTTC.

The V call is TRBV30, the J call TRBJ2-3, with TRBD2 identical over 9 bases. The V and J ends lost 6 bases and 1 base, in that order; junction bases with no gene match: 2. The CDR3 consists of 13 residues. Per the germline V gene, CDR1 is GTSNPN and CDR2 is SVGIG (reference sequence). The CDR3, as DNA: TGTGCCTGTAGCGGGAGACGCACAGATACGCAGTATTTT. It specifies CACSGRRTDTQYF. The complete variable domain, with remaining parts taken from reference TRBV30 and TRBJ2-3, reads SQTIHQWPATLVQPVGSPLSLECTVEGTSNPNLYWYRQAAGRGLQLLFYSVGIGQISSEVPQNLSASRPQDRQFILSSKKLLLSDSGFYLCACSGRRTDTQYFGPGTRLTVL.

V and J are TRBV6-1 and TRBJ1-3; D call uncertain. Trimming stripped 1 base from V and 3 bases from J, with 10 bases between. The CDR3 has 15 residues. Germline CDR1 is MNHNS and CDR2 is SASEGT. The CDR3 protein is CASSEGRSGGNTIYF. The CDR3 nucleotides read TGTGCCAGCAGTGAAGGGCGTTCGGGTGGAAACACCATATATTTT.

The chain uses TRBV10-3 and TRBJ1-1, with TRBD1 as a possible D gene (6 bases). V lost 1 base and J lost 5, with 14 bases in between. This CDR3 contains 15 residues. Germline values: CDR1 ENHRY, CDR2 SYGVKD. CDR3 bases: TGTGCCATCAGTGAGTACGACAGGAGTGGAACTGAAGCTTTCTTT. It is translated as CAISEYDRSGTEAFF.

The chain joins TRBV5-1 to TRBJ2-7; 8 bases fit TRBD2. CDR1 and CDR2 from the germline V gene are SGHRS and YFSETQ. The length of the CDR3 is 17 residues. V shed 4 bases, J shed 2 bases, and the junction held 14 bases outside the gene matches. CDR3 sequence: CASSPSRASGLPYEQYF. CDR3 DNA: TGCGCCAGCAGCCCAAGCAGGGCTAGCGGGCTACCCTACGAGCAGTACTTC.

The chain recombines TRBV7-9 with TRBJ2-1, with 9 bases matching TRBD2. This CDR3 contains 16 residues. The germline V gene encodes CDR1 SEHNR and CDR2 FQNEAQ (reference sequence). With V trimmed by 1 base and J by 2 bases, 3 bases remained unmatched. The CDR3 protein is CASSLEASGAYNEQFF. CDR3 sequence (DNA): TGTGCCAGCAGCTTAGAGGCTAGCGGGGCCTACAATGAGCAGTTCTTC.